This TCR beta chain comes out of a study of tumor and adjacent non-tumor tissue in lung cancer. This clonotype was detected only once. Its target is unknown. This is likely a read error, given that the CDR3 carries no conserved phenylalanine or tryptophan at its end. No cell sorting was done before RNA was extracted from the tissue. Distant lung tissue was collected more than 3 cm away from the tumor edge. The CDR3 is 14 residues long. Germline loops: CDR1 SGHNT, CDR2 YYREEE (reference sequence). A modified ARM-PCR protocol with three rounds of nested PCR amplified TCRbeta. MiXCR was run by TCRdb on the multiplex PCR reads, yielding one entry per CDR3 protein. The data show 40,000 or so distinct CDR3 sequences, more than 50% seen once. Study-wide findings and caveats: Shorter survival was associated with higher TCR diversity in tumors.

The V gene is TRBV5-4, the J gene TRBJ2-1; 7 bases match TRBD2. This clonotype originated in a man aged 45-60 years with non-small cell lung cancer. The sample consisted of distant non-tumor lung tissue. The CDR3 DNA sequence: TGTGCTAGCAGTTCCGGGACTACTGGGAATGAGCAGTTCCCC. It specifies CASSSGTTGNEQFP.